Included here is one T cell receptor beta chain sequence, with context. The data were obtained in a study of T cell responses to AZD1222 COVID-19 vaccine. The protocol was immunoSEQ multiplex PCR, while the TCRdb copy is restricted to in-frame clones and leaves out a portion. The sample yields about 100,000 clones, about 90% seen once. V was clipped by 5 bases and J by 6 bases, with 20 bases between them. The CDR3 runs to 15 residues. Germline V gene sequence: CDR1 MNHEY, CDR2 SMNVEV (reference sequence). V gene TRBV27 combines with J gene TRBJ2-7; D may be TRBD1 or TRBD2 (6 bases each). The TCR comes from an adult in good health. Specimen: peripheral blood, collected on day 0 of AZD1222 vaccination. The CDR3 DNA is TGTGCCAGCAGTCAGTTTTGGGGGGCGACAGGCGAGCAGTACTTC. Protein product: CASSQFWGATGEQYF.